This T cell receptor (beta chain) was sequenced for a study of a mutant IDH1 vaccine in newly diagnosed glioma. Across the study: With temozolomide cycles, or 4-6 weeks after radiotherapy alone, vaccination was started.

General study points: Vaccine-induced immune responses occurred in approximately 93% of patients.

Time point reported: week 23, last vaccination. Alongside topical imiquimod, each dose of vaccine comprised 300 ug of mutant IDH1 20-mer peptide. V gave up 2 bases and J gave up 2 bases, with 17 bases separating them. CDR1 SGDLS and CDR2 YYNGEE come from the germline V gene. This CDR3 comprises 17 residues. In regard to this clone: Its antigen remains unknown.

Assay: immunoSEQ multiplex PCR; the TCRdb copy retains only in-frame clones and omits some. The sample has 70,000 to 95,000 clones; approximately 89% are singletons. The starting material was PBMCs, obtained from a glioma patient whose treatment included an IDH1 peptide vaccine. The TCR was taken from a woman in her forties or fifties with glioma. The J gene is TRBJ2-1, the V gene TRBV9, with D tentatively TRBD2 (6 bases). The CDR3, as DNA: TGTGCCAGCAGCGTTGGGGGGAGGACTCACACCTACAATGAGCAGTTCTTC. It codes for CASSVGGRTHTYNEQFF.